This TCR beta chain derives from a study of T cell responses to AZD1222 COVID-19 vaccine. A note on this clone: Antigen specificity is unknown.

TCRdb keeps only in-frame clones here, not all; method: immunoSEQ multiplex PCR. This sample yields over 75,000 clones, of which around 89% are seen a single time; roughly 2.7% belongs to the top ten. Notes on the study in general: Sampling that yielded the repertoires occurred only after the peak T cell response. Spike was spanned by vaccine-associated CD4 TCRs, with dominance at 160-218 and 743-854. The donor group comprised mostly white British people and more females; the analysis possibly underestimated clonal diversity.

Trimming took off 3 bases at V and 7 bases at J, with 18 bases between the two ends. In germline, CDR1 is MNHNY, CDR2 SVGAGI (reference sequence). This CDR3 is built from 15 residues. This material consisted of peripheral blood, taken 28 days after the second AZD1222 dose. The chain couples TRBV6-6 to TRBJ1-2, with a possible D match to TRBD1 (6 bases). This clonotype was sampled from an adult who received the AZD1222 COVID-19 vaccine. CDR3 bases: TGTGCCAGCAGTTATACCGCACTCGACAGGTCTGGCTACACCTTC. It specifies CASSYTALDRSGYTF.